The clone carrying this T cell receptor beta chain has a handful of counts. PCR was performed a second time for about 7 to 12 cycles using a sample-barcoded 5' primer and a J-beta primer mix. Each CDR3 protein is one row after TCRdb ran MiXCR on the 5' RACE reads. This sample carries around 1,600,000 distinct CDR3 sequences, 40% to 45% of them seen once, and the ten largest clones take more than 4%. These data belong to a study of blood T cells in healthy people across ages. Trimming shortened V by 5 bases and J by 4 bases, and 21 bases separated the two germline ends. Per the germline V gene, CDR1 is SGHTA and CDR2 is FQGNSA. The CDR3 sequence is 16 residues long.

Sequencing input: blood. This chain uses TRBV7-2 with TRBJ2-7; no reliable D call. The source of this sequence is a woman between 18 and 29 years old in good health. Here the CDR3 reads CASSPLLRNIPYEQYF. The DNA of the CDR3 is TGTGCCAGCAGCCCCTTACTCCGGAACATACCTTACGAGCAGTACTTC.